This T cell receptor beta chain was identified in a study of shared clonotypes between healthy human individuals. To note about this clone: The antigen is undetermined.

Generated by immunoSEQ multiplex PCR, the TCRdb table keeps only in-frame clones and is missing some. The data contain roughly 2.2 million clones, 85% to 95% of them singletons. Negatively enriched CD4+ T cells were divided by CD45RA into naive and memory. Germline assignment: CDR1 MNHNS and CDR2 SASEGT. There are 15 residues in the CDR3. V dropped 6 bases and J dropped 6; count of bases not matched to a gene: 13. Whole-study findings and limits: Clonotype sharing across donors was expected to vary with sequencing depth.

The chain combines TRBV6-1 with TRBJ2-7; TRBD2 aligns across 8 bases. The specimen was naive CD4+ T cells from PBMCs. Subset specified: CD45RA+ positively selected. This clonotype originated in a man between 18 and 29 years old in good health. Some clones in this sample may be carry-over from other donors' samples. The CDR3 region has the DNA TGTGCCAGCAGGTTCACTAGCGGAGTTGATAGCGAGCAGTACTTC. It specifies CASRFTSGVDSEQYF.